The source of this T cell receptor (beta chain) is a study of cytomegalovirus exposure and HLA in healthy donors. Primers included in the PCR were 60 Vbeta and 13 Jbeta primers. Profiled with immunoSEQ multiplex PCR; TCRdb holds only in-frame clones, not every one. The table has roughly 140,000 clones, approximately 80% seen once. The CDR3 totals 12 residues. Losses at the gene ends were 4 bases for V and 3 bases for J; bases not matched to a gene: 2. The germline V gene encodes CDR1 SQVTM and CDR2 ANQGSEA. Only one count was recorded for this clone. V usage is TRBV29-1 and J usage is TRBJ2-7, with 8 bases aligning to TRBD1. Specimen: PBMCs. This clonotype was sampled from a man aged 35-49 years in good health and CMV-seropositive. CDR3 region: CSVAGTGYEQYF. CDR3 DNA sequence: TGCAGCGTTGCCGGGACAGGCTACGAGCAGTACTTC.